The 13 T cell receptor beta chains given below trace back to one sample, sequenced in a study of human T cells and chemical hapten exposure. Time point described: pre-sensitization, week 0. Treatment specified: therapeutic diphenylcyclopropenone sensitization with weekly scalp DPC. TCRdb called the RACE reads again in MiXCR, with one record for every CDR3 protein. The sample holds a few hundred thousand distinct CDR3 sequences; about 8.1% are singletons and the top ten take roughly 2.5%. The specimen comprised whole blood, sampled in connection with sensitization to the hapten diphenylcyclopropenone (DPC). These TCRs come from a middle-aged woman with alopecia areata. Some clones in this sample may be carry-over from other donors' samples.

This clonotype was observed a handful of times. The chain combines TRBV5-5 with TRBJ2-2, with no clear D. V was clipped by 6 bases and J by 7 bases, with 19 bases between them. The CDR3 has 15 amino acids. The germline gives CDR1 SGHKS, CDR2 YYEKEE (reference sequence). CDR3 sequence: CASNPGLFLGGELFF. The CDR3 bases are TGTGCCAGCAACCCCGGGCTTTTCCTTGGCGGGGAGCTGTTTTTT.

This clonotype was detected ten times or more. The chain couples TRBV15 to TRBJ2-7; weak D call: TRBD1 (6 bases). Germline CDR1 is LNHNV and CDR2 is YYDKDF (reference sequence). The length of the CDR3 is 14 residues. The V end was cut by 0 bases, the J end by 3 bases, with 9 bases between. The chain's CDR3 is CATSRDGTYYEQYF. The DNA of the CDR3 is TGTGCCACCAGCAGAGACGGGACATACTACGAGCAGTACTTC.

Worth noting for this clonotype: A much larger clone differs by one base, so this may be a read error. CDR3 sequence reads: CASSSLARPTEAFF. CDR3 coding DNA: TGTGCCAGCAGTTCCTTGGCCCGGCCCACTGAAGCTTTCTTT. This rearrangement joins TRBV28 to TRBJ1-1; D uncertain. V was pared by 4 bases and J by 4 bases, with 13 bases between. Germline CDR1 and CDR2: MDHEN and SYDVKM. The CDR3 extends over 14 amino acids. The full variable domain, rest sourced from reference TRBV28 and TRBJ1-1, is DVKVTQSSRYLVKRTGEKVFLECVQDMDHENMFWYRQDPGLGLRLIYFSYDVKMKEKGDIPEGYSVSREKKERFSLILESASTNQTSMYLCASSSLARPTEAFFGQGTRLTVV.

The V and J genes are TRBV12-3 or TRBV12-4 and TRBJ1-2; D remains unclear. With 4 bases removed from V and 4 bases from J, the gap between germline ends came to 10 bases. The CDR3 is 13 residues long. CDR3: CASSSDGFYGYTF. CDR3 sequence (DNA): TGTGCCAGCAGTTCGGACGGATTCTATGGCTACACCTTC.

This clonotype was observed a few times. The chain uses TRBV12-3 or TRBV12-4 and TRBJ2-1; D is unresolved. The germline V and J ends were trimmed by 3 bases and 0 bases, with 15 bases remaining between them. The CDR3 sequence is 17 residues long. The chain's CDR3 is CASSFSRATFSYNEQFF. Written as DNA, the CDR3 is TGTGCCAGCAGTTTTTCCCGGGCGACCTTCTCCTACAATGAGCAGTTCTTC.

Only a few counts were recorded for this clonotype. V and J are TRBV19 and TRBJ1-5; 11 bases agree with TRBD1. Per germline, CDR1 LNHDA and CDR2 SQIVND (reference sequence). Germline trimming cut 8 bases from V and 7 bases from J; bases unmatched to any gene: 7. This CDR3 contains 14 residues. In DNA form, the CDR3 reads TGTGCCAGTCCGAGACGGACAGGGGGCCAGCCCCAGCATTTT. Its translation is CASPRRTGGQPQHF.

The chain combines TRBV10-1 with TRBJ2-7, with 10 nucleotides matching TRBD2. The CDR3 has 14 amino acids. J gave up 4 bases and V 7 bases, and 7 bases lay outside the gene matches. The germline V gene has CDR1 WNHNN and CDR2 SYGVQD (reference sequence). The CDR3 sequence: CASTPRLAGYEQYF. The DNA for the CDR3 is TGCGCCAGCACCCCGAGACTAGCGGGTTACGAGCAGTACTTC.

This clonotype has more than one count but fewer than ten. CDR3 coding DNA: TGTGCCAGCAGCCGCAGGACAGGGGACTACGAGCAGTACTTC. Translating gives CASSRRTGDYEQYF. The chain links TRBV4-2 to TRBJ2-7; TRBD1 matches 9 bases. The J segment lost 3 bases and the V segment lost 4 bases, leaving 4 bases of the junction unmatched. The CDR3 has 14 amino acids. Germline V gene sequence: CDR1 LGHNA, CDR2 YNFKEQ.

The chain couples TRBV6-2 or TRBV6-3 to TRBJ2-1; TRBD2 matches at 10 bases. Germline CDR1 and CDR2: MNHEY and SVGEGT. The CDR3 totals 13 residues. V lost 9 bases, J lost 10 bases, and 9 bases stayed unmatched. The CDR3 DNA reads as TGTGCCAGTACTCTAGCGGGAGTCCGGGAGCAGTTCTTC. It codes for CASTLAGVREQFF.

This clonotype occurred many times. The rearrangement links TRBV6-2 or TRBV6-3 to TRBJ2-2; D unclear. The CDR3 is made up of 12 amino acids. Trimming took 6 bases from V and 3 from J, leaving 5 bases between them. CDR1 is MNHEY, CDR2 SVGEGT, per germline. The CDR3 loop reads CASRDDTGELFF. The CDR3 bases are TGTGCCAGCAGGGACGACACCGGGGAGCTGTTTTTT.

This clonotype was seen only a few times. The chain links TRBV11-2 to TRBJ2-1; 10 bases are shared with TRBD2. The germline gives CDR1 SGHAT, CDR2 FQNNGV. CDR3 length equals 16 residues. Unmatched junction bases numbered 3, after V lost 1 base and J lost 3 bases. CDR3 sequence (DNA): TGTGCCAGCAGCTTAGGGACTAGCGGAAACTACAATGAGCAGTTCTTC. As protein: CASSLGTSGNYNEQFF.

This chain links TRBV4-2 with TRBJ2-1; 8 bases are shared with TRBD2. The V gene's germline CDR1 is LGHNA and CDR2 YNFKEQ. The CDR3 loop spans 15 amino acids. J gave up 7 bases and V 8 bases, and 13 bases lay outside the gene matches. The CDR3 nucleotides read TGTGCCAGCCGTCCTAGCGGGCCTCCCCCGAATGAGCAGTTCTTC. Its translation: CASRPSGPPPNEQFF.

This clonotype was counted only a few times. This chain connects TRBV12-3 or TRBV12-4 to TRBJ1-5, with unresolved D. V lost 4 bases, J lost 0 bases, and 19 bases lay in between. The CDR3 runs to 18 residues. The DNA for the CDR3 is TGTGCCAGCAGTTCGGGATCGGGCAGTGGGTTTAGCAATCAGCCCCAGCATTTT. It encodes CASSSGSGSGFSNQPQHF.